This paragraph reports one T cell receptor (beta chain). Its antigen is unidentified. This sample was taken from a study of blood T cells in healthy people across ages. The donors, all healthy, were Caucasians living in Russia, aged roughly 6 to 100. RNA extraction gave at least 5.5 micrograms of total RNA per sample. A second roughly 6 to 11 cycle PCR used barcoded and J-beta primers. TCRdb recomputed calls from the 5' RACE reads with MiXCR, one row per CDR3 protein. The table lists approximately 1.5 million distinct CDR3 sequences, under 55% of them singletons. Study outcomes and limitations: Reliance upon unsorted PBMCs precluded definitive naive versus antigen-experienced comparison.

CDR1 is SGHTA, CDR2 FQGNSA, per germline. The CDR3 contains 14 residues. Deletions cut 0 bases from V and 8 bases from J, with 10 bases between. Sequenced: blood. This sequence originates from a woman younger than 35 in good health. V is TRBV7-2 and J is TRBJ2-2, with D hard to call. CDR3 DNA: TGTGCCAGCAGCTTAGCTTTGACAACGGGGGAGCTGTTTTTT. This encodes CASSLALTTGELFF.